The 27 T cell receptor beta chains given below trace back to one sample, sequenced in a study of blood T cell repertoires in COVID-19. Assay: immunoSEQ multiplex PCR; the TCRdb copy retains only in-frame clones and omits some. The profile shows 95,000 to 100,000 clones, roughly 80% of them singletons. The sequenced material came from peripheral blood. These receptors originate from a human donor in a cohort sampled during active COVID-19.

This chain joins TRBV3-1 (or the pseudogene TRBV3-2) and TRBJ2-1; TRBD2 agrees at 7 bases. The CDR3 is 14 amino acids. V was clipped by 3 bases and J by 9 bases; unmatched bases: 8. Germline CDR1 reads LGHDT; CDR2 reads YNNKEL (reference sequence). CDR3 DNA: TGTGCCAGCAGCCATGGGGGGGGACGCGCTGAGCAGTTCTTC. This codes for CASSHGGGRAEQFF.

In DNA form, the CDR3 reads TGTGCCAGCAGCGCAACCGACAGGGGGAGGGATGAGCAGTTCTTC. It specifies CASSATDRGRDEQFF. The gene calls are TRBV9 and TRBJ2-1, with 9 bases aligning to TRBD1. The CDR3 loop spans 15 amino acids. Germline values: CDR1 SGDLS, CDR2 YYNGEE. The V gene end was trimmed by 3 bases and the J gene end by 8 bases; junction bases not matched to a gene: 9.

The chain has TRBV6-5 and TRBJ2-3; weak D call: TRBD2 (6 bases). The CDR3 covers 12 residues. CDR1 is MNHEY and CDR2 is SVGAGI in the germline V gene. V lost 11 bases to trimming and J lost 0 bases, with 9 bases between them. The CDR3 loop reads CACSGSTDTQYF. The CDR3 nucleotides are TGTGCCTGTAGCGGAAGCACAGATACGCAGTATTTT.

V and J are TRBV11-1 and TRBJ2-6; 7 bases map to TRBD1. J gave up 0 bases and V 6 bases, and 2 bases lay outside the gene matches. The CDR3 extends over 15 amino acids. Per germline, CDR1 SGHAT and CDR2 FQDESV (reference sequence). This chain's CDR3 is CASRGQLSGANVLTF. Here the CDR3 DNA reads TGTGCCAGCAGGGGACAGCTCTCTGGGGCCAACGTCCTGACTTTC.

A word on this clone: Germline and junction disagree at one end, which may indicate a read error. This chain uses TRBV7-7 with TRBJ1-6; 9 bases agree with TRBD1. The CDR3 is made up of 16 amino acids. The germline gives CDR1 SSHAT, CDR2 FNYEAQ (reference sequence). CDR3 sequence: CASSRSGDRDNSPLHF. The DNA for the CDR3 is TGTGCTAGCAGCCGTTCCGGGGACAGGGATAATTCACCCCTCCACTTT.

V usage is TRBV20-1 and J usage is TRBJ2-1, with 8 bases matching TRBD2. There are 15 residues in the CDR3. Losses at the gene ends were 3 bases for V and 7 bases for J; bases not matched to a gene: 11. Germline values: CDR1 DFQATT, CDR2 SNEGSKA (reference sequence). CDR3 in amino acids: CSASHTSGLENEQFF. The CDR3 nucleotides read TGCAGTGCTAGTCACACTAGCGGCCTAGAAAATGAGCAGTTCTTC.

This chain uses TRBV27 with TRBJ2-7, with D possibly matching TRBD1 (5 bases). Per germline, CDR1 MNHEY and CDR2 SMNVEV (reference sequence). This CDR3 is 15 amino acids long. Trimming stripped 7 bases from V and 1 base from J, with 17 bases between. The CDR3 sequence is CASTGRWGRSYEQYF. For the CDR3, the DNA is TGTGCCAGCACCGGTCGTTGGGGCAGATCCTACGAGCAGTACTTC.

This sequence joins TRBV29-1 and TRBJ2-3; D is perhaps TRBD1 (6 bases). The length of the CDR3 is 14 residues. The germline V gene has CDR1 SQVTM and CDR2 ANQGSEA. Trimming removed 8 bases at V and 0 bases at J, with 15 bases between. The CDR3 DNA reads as TGCAGCACAAAGTGGGGACAAAGCACAGATACGCAGTATTTT. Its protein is CSTKWGQSTDTQYF.

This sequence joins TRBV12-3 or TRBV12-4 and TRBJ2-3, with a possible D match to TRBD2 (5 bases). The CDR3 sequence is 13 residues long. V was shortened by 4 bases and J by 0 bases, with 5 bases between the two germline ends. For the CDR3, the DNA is TGTGCCAGCAGTTGGACTAGCACAGATACGCAGTATTTT. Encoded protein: CASSWTSTDTQYF.

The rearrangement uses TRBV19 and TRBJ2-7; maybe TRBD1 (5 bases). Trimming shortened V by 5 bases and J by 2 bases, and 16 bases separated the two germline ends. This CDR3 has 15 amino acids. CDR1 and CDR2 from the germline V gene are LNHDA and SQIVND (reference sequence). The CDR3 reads CASSVQASLAYEQYF. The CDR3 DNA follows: TGTGCCAGTAGTGTACAGGCATCCCTGGCCTACGAGCAGTACTTC.

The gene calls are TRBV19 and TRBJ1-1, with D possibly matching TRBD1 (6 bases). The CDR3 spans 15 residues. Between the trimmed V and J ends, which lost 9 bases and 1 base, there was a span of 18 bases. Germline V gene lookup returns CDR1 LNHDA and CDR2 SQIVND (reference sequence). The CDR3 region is CASRSLGTSNTEAFF. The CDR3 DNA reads TGTGCCAGCCGGTCACTCGGGACATCGAACACTGAAGCTTTCTTT.

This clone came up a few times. The CDR3 spells CASSAAGNQPQHF. The CDR3 region has the DNA TGTGCCAGCAGCGCGGCTGGAAATCAGCCCCAGCATTTT. The J gene is TRBJ1-5, the V gene TRBV11-1; no definite D call. CDR1 and CDR2 (germline): SGHAT, FQDESV (reference sequence). The CDR3 covers 13 residues. V was pared by 5 bases and J by 4 bases, with 9 bases between.

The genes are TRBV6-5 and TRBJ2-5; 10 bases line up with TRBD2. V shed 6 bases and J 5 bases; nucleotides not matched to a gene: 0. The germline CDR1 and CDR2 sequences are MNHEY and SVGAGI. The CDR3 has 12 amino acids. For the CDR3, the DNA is TGTGCCAGCAGGGGACTAGCGGAGACCCAGTACTTC. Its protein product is CASRGLAETQYF.

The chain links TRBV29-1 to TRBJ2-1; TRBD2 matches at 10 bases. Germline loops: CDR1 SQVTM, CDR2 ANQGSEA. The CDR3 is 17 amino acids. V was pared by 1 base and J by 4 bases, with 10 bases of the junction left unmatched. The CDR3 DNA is TGCAGCGTTGAAGGGCCTATAGCGGGAGGTCTTTACAATGAGCAGTTCTTC. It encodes CSVEGPIAGGLYNEQFF.

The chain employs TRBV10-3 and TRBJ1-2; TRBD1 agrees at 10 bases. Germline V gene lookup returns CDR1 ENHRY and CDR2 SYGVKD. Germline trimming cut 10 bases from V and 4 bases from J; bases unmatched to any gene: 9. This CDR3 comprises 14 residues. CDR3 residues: CATLPTGGGYGYTF. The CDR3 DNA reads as TGTGCCACCTTACCGACAGGGGGCGGCTATGGCTACACCTTC.

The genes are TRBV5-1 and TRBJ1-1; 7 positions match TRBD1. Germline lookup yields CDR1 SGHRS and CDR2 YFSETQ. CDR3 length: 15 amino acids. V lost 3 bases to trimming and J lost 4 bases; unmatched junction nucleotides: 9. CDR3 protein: CASSYGQAGGTEAFF. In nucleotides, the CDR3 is TGCGCCAGCAGCTATGGACAGGCGGGTGGCACTGAAGCTTTCTTT.

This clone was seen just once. In DNA form, the CDR3 reads TGTGCCAGCAGCTCGAGGAGGCTAGCGGAAAATGAGCAGTTCTTC. This gives the protein CASSSRRLAENEQFF. The chain employs TRBV11-2 and TRBJ2-1; 7 bases are shared with TRBD2. CDR3 size: 15 residues. The V and J ends lost 4 bases and 7 bases, in that order; junction bases with no gene match: 10. Germline loops: CDR1 SGHAT, CDR2 FQNNGV.

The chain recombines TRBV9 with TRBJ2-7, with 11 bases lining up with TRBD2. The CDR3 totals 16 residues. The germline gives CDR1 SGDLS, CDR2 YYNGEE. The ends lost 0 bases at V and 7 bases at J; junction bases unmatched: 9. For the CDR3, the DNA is TGTGCCAGCAGCGTAGGTATACTAGCGGGGGTCGAGGAGCAGTACTTC. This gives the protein CASSVGILAGVEEQYF.

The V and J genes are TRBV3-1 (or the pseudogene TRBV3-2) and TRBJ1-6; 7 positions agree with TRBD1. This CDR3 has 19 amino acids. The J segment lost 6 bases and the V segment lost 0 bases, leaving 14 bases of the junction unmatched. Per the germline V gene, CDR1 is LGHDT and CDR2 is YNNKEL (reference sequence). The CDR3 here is CASSQDFPLLTGSNSPLHF. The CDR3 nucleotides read TGTGCCAGCAGCCAAGATTTCCCACTCCTGACAGGGAGTAATTCACCCCTCCACTTT.

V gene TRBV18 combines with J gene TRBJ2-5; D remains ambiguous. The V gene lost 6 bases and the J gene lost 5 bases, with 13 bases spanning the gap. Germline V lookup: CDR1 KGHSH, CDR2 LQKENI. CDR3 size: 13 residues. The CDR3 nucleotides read TGTGCCAGCTCGCCCCCCCTTGAGGAGACCCAGTACTTC. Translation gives CASSPPLEETQYF.

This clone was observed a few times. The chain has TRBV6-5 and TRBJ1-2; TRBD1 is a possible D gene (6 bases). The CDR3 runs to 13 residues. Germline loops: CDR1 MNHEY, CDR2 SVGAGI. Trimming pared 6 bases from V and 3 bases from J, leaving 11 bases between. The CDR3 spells CASSETGHYGYTF. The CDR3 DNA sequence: TGTGCCAGCAGCGAGACAGGACACTATGGCTACACCTTC.

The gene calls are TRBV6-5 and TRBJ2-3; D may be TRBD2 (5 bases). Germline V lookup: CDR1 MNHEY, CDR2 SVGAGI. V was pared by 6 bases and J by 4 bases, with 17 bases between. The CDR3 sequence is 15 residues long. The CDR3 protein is CASSQERPTADTQYF. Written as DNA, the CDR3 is TGTGCCAGCAGCCAGGAGCGGCCGACGGCAGATACGCAGTATTTT.

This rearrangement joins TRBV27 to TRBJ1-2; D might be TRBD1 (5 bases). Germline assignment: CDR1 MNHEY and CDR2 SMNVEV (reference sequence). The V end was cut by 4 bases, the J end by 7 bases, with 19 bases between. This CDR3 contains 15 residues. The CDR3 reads CASSSPGRGEGGYTF. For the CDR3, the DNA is TGTGCCAGCAGTTCCCCGGGGAGGGGCGAAGGTGGCTACACCTTC.

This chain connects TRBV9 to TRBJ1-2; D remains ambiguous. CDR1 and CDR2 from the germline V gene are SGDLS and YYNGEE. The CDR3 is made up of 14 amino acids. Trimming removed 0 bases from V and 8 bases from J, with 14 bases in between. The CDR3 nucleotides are TGTGCCAGCAGCGTAGCTGGGCAGGTTGCGGGCTACACCTTC. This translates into CASSVAGQVAGYTF.

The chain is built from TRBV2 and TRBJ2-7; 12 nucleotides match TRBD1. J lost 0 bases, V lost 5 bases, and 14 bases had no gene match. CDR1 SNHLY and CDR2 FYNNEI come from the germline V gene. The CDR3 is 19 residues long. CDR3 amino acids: CASSRPPGQGARYSYEQYF. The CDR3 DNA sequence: TGTGCCAGCAGTCGCCCTCCGGGACAGGGGGCCCGCTACTCCTACGAGCAGTACTTC.

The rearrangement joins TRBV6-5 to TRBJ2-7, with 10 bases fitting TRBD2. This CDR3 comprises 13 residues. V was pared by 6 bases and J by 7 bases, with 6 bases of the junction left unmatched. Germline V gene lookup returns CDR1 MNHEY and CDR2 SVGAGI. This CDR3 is CASSRGTSEEQYF. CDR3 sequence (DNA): TGTGCCAGCAGCCGCGGGACTAGCGAGGAGCAGTACTTC.

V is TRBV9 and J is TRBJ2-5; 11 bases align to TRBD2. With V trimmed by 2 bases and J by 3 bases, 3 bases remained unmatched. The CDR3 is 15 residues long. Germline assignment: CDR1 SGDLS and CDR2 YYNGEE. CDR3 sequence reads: CASSVGTSGKETQYF. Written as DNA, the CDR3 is TGTGCCAGCAGCGTCGGGACTAGCGGAAAAGAGACCCAGTACTTC.